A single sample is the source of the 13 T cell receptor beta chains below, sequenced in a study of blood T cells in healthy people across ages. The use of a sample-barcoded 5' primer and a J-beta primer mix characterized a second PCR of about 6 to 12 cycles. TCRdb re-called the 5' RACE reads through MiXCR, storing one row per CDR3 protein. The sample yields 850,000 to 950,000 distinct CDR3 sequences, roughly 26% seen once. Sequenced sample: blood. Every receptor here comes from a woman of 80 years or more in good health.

The CDR3 nucleotides read TGCGCCAGCAGCCCCGAGACAGGGAGGGACACTGAAGCTTTCTTT. The encoded protein is CASSPETGRDTEAFF. The rearrangement links TRBV4-1 to TRBJ1-1; 7 bases align to TRBD1. The CDR3 consists of 15 residues. Germline-derived CDR1 and CDR2 are MGHRA and YSYEKL. Trimming took 4 bases from V and 3 from J; bases not matched to a gene: 8.

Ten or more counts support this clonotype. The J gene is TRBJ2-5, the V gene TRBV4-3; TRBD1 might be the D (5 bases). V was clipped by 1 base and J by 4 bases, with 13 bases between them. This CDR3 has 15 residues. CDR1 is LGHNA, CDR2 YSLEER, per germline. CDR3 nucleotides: TGCGCCAGCAGCCAAGGGGTGGGGCGCCGAGAGACCCAGTACTTC. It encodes CASSQGVGRRETQYF.

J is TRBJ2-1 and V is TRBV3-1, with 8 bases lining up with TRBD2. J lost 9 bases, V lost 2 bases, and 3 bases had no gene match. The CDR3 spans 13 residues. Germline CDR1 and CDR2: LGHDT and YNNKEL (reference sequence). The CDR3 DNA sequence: TGTGCCAGCAGCCAAACGGGAGGGAGTGAGCAGTTCTTC. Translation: CASSQTGGSEQFF.

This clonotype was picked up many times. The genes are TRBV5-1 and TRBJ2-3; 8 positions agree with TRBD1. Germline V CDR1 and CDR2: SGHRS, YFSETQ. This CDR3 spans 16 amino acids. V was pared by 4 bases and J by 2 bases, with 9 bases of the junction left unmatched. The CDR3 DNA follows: TGCGCCAGCAGCCCCGGATGGACAGGGAACACAGATACGCAGTATTTT. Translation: CASSPGWTGNTDTQYF.

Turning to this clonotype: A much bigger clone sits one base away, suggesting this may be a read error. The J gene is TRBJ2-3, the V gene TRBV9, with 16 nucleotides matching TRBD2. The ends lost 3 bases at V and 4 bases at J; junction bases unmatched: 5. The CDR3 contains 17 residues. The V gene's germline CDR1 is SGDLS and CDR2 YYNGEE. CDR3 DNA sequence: TGTGCCAGCAGCGCAGGGACTAGCGGGGGGGGCGCAGATACGCAGTATTTT. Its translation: CASSAGTSGGGADTQYF.

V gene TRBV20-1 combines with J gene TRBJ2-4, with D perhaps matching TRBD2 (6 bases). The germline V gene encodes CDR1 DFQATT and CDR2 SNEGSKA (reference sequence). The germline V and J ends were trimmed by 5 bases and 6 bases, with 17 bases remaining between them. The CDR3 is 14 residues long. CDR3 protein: CSAGTGTGGNIQYF. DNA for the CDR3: TGCAGTGCTGGAACCGGAACCGGGGGAAACATTCAGTACTTC.

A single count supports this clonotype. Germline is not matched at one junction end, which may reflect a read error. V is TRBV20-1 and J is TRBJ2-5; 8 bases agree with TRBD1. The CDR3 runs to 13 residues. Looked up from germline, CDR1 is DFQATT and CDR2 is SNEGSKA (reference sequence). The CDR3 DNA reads TGCAGTGCCACTGACAGGGGTCAAGGGACCCAGTACTTC. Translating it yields CSATDRGQGTQYF.

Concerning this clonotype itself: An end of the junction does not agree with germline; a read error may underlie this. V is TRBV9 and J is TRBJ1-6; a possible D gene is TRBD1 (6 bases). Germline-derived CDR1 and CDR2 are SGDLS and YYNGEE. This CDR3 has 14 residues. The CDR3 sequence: CASSLRQDNSPPHF. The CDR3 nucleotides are TGTGCCAGCAGCCTTCGACAGGATAATTCACCCCCCCACTTT.

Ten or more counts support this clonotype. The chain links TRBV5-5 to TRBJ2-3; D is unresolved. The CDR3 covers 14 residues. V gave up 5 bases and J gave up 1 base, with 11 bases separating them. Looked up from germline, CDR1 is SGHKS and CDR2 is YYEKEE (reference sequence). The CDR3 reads CASRSWGGTDTQYF. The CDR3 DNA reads TGTGCCAGCAGGTCTTGGGGTGGCACAGATACGCAGTATTTT.

For the CDR3, the DNA is TGCAGTGCTAGAGATCCAGCGACAGGCACTGAAGCTTTCTTT. It translates to CSARDPATGTEAFF. This sequence joins TRBV20-1 and TRBJ1-1; maybe TRBD1 (6 bases). Trimming left V 0 bases short and J 4 bases short, with 12 bases between. The CDR3 runs 14 residues. The germline CDR1 and CDR2 sequences are DFQATT and SNEGSKA (reference sequence).

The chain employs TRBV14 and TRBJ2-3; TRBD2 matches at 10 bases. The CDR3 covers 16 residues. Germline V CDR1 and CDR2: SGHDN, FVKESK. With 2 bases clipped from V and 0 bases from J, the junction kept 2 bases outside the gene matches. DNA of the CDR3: TGTGCCAGCAGCCAAAGCGGGGGGGTAAGCACAGATACGCAGTATTTT. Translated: CASSQSGGVSTDTQYF. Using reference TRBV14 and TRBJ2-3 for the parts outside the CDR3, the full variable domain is EAGVTQFPSHSVIEKGQTVTLRCDPISGHDNLYWYRRVMGKEIKFLLHFVKESKQDESGMPNNRFLAERTGGTYSTLKVQPAELEDSGVYFCASSQSGGVSTDTQYFGPGTRLTVL.

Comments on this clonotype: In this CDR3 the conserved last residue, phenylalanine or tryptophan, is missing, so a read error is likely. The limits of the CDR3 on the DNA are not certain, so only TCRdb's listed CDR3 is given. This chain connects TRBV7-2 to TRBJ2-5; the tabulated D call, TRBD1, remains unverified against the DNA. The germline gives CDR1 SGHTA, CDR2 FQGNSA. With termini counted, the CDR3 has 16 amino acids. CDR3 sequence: CASTKPGAKHGYTFGS.

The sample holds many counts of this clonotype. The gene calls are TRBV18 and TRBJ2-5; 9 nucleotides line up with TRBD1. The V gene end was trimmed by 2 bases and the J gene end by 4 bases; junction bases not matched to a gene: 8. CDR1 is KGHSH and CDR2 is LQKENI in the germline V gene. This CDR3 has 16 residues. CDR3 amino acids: CASSPRATGGIETQYF. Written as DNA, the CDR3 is TGTGCCAGCTCACCAAGAGCGACAGGGGGAATAGAGACCCAGTACTTC. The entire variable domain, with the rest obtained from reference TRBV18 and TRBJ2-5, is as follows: NAGVMQNPRHLVRRRGQEARLRCSPMKGHSHVYWYRQLPEEGLKFMVYLQKENIIDESGMPKERFSAEFPKEGPSILRIQQVVRGDSAAYFCASSPRATGGIETQYFGPGTRLLVL.